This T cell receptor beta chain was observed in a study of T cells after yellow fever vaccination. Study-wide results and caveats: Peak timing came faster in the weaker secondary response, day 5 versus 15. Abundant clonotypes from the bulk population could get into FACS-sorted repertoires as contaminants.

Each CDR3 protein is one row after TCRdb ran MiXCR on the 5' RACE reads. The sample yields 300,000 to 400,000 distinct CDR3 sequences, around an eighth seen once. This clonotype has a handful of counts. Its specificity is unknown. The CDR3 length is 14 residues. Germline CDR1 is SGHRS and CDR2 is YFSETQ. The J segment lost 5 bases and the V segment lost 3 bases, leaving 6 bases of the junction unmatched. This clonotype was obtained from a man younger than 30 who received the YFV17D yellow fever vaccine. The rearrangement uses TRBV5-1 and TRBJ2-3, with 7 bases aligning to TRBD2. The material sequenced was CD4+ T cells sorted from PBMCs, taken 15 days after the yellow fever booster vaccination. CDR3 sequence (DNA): TGCGCCAGCAGCTCAGGACTAGTCATAGATACGCAGTATTTT. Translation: CASSSGLVIDTQYF.